The source of this T cell receptor beta chain is a study of blood T cell repertoires in COVID-19. As for the study in general: Nucleic acid was either cDNA or gDNA, and it came from T cells, B-cell-depleted T cells, or PBMCs.

Original processing notes: It was from reference gene primer amplification that nucleated cell counts were estimated. TCRdb's copy holds only in-frame clones and misses some; the assay was immunoSEQ multiplex PCR. V, J and clone size are those of that table, while D and trimming were read from the DNA. In the table there are under 200,000 clones, around 80% of which are singletons. Unmatched junction bases numbered 5, after V lost 2 bases and J lost 6 bases. The germline V gene encodes CDR1 MNHNS and CDR2 SASEGT. This CDR3 has 14 amino acids. Cohort placement rested on clinical history that participants reported themselves.

V gene TRBV6-1 combines with J gene TRBJ2-7; 9 bases line up with TRBD1. Sequenced: PBMCs or T cells enriched from blood (not recorded which). The clonotype comes from a woman aged 55-69 years who had recovered from COVID-19. CDR3 in amino acids: CASSEWDREAEQYF. As DNA, the CDR3 is TGTGCCAGCAGTGAATGGGACAGGGAGGCCGAGCAGTACTTC.